The following is a T cell receptor (beta chain) sequence with its context. The target antigen is unknown. General study findings and limits: Whole repertoires were not studied in the larger cohort, only one V-J beta rearrangement.

Germline CDR1 and CDR2: DFQATT and SNEGSKA (reference sequence). The length of the CDR3 is 14 residues. V shed 5 bases and J 0 bases; nucleotides not matched to a gene: 2. Full-length variable regions came from constant-region reverse primers plus semi-nested Nested Universal Primer A PCR. From the 5' RACE reads, TCRdb called clonotypes with MiXCR, one entry per CDR3 protein. In the table there are about 23,000 distinct CDR3 sequences, around 30% of which are singletons. What was sequenced was tumor-infiltrating naive CD4+ T cells sorted from the breast tumor. Subset reported: naive CD4+ T cells, CD4+CD45RA+CD25-. This chain joins TRBV20-1 and TRBJ2-1; TRBD1 aligns across 9 bases. This TCR was recovered from a female donor with breast cancer. The CDR3 protein is CSALDRGSYNEQFF. CDR3 nucleotide sequence: TGCAGTGCTTTGGACAGGGGCTCCTACAATGAGCAGTTCTTC.